The 13 T cell receptor beta chains reported below all come from one sample, sequenced in a study of blood T cell repertoires in COVID-19. Clones were read by immunoSEQ multiplex PCR, and TCRdb kept only the in-frame ones, dropping some. The data contain approximately 360,000 clones, around 90% of them singletons. The source material was peripheral blood. Receptor source: a man aged 18 to 29 with active or convalescent COVID-19.

V gene TRBV6-1 combines with J gene TRBJ1-3; no firm D call. This CDR3 has 14 amino acids. Trimming pared 10 bases from V and 0 bases from J, leaving 13 bases between. Germline V gene sequence: CDR1 MNHNS, CDR2 SASEGT. CDR3 bases: TGTGCCATTGCCGGGGATTACTCTGGAAACACCATATATTTT. Amino acid sequence: CAIAGDYSGNTIYF.

V usage is TRBV24-1 and J usage is TRBJ2-3; TRBD1 is a possible D gene (6 bases). The CDR3 sequence is 19 residues long. Deletions cut 1 base from V and 5 bases from J, with 24 bases between. CDR1 and CDR2 (germline): KGHDR, SFDVKD. The CDR3, as DNA: TGTGCCACCAGTGATTTTGCGCCTGGGGGCAGGGGCGGGCGAGATACGCAGTATTTT. This translates into CATSDFAPGGRGGRDTQYF.

The gene calls are TRBV5-1 and TRBJ2-3; TRBD1 is a possible D gene (5 bases). The CDR3 runs 15 residues. V was pared by 1 base and J by 3 bases, with 12 bases between. The V gene's germline CDR1 is SGHRS and CDR2 YFSETQ. This CDR3 reads CASSLLQGQTDTQYF. The CDR3 nucleotides are TGCGCCAGCAGCTTGTTGCAGGGTCAAACAGATACGCAGTATTTT.

The chain recombines TRBV6-5 with TRBJ1-3, with a possible D match to TRBD1 (5 bases). Germline V gene data show CDR1 as MNHEY and CDR2 as SVGAGI. The CDR3 extends over 15 amino acids. V shed 2 bases and J shed 2 bases, with 10 bases lying between them. The CDR3 loop reads CASSYDSAAGNTIYF. CDR3 coding DNA: TGTGCCAGCAGTTACGACAGTGCCGCTGGAAACACCATATATTTT.

The rearrangement links TRBV28 to TRBJ1-1; 9 positions match TRBD1. Germline loops: CDR1 MDHEN, CDR2 SYDVKM. The CDR3 has 16 residues. Trimming at V came to 7 bases and at J to 0 bases, leaving 9 bases not matched to a gene. The CDR3 region is CASTAGQGSVNTEAFF. The CDR3, as DNA: TGTGCCAGCACCGCCGGACAGGGGTCCGTGAACACTGAAGCTTTCTTT.

The CDR3 loop is CASSQDWRGQTYNEQFF. The CDR3 DNA is TGTGCCAGCAGCCAAGATTGGCGGGGGCAAACATACAATGAGCAGTTCTTC. J is TRBJ2-1 and V is TRBV4-2; possible D gene TRBD2, 7 bases. Per germline, CDR1 LGHNA and CDR2 YNFKEQ. CDR3 size: 17 residues. Trimming removed 0 bases from V and 4 bases from J, with 16 bases in between.

V usage is TRBV15 and J usage is TRBJ1-6; TRBD1 is a possible D gene (5 bases). CDR3 length: 15 amino acids. V lost 0 bases, J lost 6 bases, and 9 bases lay in between. Looked up from germline, CDR1 is LNHNV and CDR2 is YYDKDF (reference sequence). The CDR3 DNA sequence: TGTGCCACCAGCAGAGATCCGACAGCTAATTCACCCCTCCACTTT. It codes for CATSRDPTANSPLHF.

Of note for this clone: Sequence at one end of the junction differs from germline and may be a read error. This sequence joins TRBV5-4 and TRBJ2-2; D is perhaps TRBD2 (5 bases). The CDR3 is 15 residues long. Per germline, CDR1 SGHNT and CDR2 YYREEE (reference sequence). CDR3 loop: CASSGLTSRHRGAVF. In nucleotides, the CDR3 is TGTGCCAGCAGCGGTCTCACGAGTCGACACCGGGGAGCTGTTTTT.

The V and J genes are TRBV27 and TRBJ2-5; D remains unclear. Germline CDR1 reads MNHEY; CDR2 reads SMNVEV (reference sequence). Trimming removed 4 bases at V and 5 bases at J, with 8 bases between. This CDR3 has 12 residues. The CDR3 here is CASSYPGETQYF. The CDR3 nucleotides read TGTGCCAGCAGTTACCCCGGGGAGACCCAGTACTTC.

V is TRBV7-2 and J is TRBJ2-7, with 9 bases that match TRBD2. Germline V gene lookup returns CDR1 SGHTA and CDR2 FQGNSA. The CDR3 runs 13 residues. With V trimmed by 3 bases and J by 4 bases, 1 base remained unmatched. CDR3 in amino acids: CASSFGLAYEQYF. CDR3 in DNA: TGTGCCAGCAGCTTCGGACTAGCGTACGAGCAGTACTTC. Together with reference TRBV7-2 and TRBJ2-7, the CDR3 gives the full variable domain: GAGVSQSPSNKVTEKGKDVELRCDPISGHTALYWYRQSLGQGLEFLIYFQGNSAPDKSGLPSDRFSAERTGGSVSTLTIQRTQQEDSAVYLCASSFGLAYEQYFGPGTRLTVT.

V usage is TRBV5-4 and J usage is TRBJ2-3; tentative D call: TRBD2 (6 bases). The CDR3 runs to 17 residues. The V end lost 2 bases, the J end lost 4 bases, and 20 bases lay between the germline ends. CDR1 and CDR2 from the germline V gene are SGHNT and YYREEE (reference sequence). This chain's CDR3 is CASSLFGDSLASDTQYF. The DNA for the CDR3 is TGTGCCAGCAGCTTATTTGGGGACTCTTTGGCGTCAGATACGCAGTATTTT.

The chain uses TRBV6-2 or TRBV6-3 and TRBJ2-7, with D possibly matching TRBD2 (5 bases). CDR1 MNHEY and CDR2 SVGEGT come from the germline V gene. This CDR3 has 14 amino acids. V was shortened by 2 bases and J by 1 base, with 9 bases between the two germline ends. CDR3 region: CASSYAGGSYEQYF. As DNA, the CDR3 is TGTGCCAGCAGTTACGCGGGTGGATCCTACGAGCAGTACTTC.

This CDR3 reads CASSTRQGPNSPLHF. The DNA for the CDR3 is TGTGCCAGCAGCACCCGACAGGGGCCGAATTCACCCCTCCACTTT. The chain links TRBV9 to TRBJ1-6; 8 nucleotides agree with TRBD1. Germline assignment: CDR1 SGDLS and CDR2 YYNGEE. CDR3 length equals 15 residues. V lost 4 bases and J lost 7; bases outside the gene matches: 7.